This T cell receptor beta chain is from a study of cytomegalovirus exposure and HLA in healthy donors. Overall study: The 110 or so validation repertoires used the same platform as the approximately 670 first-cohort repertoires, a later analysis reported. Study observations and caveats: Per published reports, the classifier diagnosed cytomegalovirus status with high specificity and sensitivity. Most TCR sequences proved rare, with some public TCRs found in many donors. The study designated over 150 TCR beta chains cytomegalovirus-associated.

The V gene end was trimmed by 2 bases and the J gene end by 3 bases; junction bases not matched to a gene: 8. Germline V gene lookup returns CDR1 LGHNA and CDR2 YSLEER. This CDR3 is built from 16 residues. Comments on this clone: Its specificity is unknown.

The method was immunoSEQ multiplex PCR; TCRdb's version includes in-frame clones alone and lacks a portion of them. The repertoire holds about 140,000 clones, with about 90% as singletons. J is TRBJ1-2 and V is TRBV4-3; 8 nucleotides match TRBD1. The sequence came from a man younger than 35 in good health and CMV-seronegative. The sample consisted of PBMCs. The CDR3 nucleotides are TGCGCCAGCAGCCAACCCGGACAGGGAGGATACTATGGCTACACCTTC. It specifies CASSQPGQGGYYGYTF.